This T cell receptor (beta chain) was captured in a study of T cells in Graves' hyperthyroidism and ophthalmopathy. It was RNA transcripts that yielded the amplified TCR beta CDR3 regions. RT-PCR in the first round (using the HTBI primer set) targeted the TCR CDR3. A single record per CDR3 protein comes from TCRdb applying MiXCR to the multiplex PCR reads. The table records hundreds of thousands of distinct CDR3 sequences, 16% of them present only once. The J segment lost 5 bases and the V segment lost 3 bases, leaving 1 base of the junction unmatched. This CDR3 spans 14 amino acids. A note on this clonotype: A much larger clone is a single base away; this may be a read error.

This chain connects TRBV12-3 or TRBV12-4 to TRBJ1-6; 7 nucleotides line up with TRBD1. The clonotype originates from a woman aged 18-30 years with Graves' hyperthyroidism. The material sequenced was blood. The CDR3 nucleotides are TGTGCCAGCAGTTTGGGACAGCATAATTCACCCCTCCACTTT. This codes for CASSLGQHNSPLHF.